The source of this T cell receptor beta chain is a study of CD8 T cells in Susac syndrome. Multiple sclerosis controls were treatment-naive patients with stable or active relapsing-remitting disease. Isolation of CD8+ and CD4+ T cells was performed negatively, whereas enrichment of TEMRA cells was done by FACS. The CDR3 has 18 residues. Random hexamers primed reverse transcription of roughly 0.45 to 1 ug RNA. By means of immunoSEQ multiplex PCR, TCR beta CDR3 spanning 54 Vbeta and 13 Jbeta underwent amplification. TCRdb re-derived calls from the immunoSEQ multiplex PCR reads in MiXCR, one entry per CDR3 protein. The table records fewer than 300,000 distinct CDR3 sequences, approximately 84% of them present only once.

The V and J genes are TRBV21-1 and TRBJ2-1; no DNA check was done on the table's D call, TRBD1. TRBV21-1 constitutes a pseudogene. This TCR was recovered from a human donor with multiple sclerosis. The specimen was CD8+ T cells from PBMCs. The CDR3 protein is CASSNKRQVRSSYNEQFF. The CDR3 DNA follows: TGTGCCAGCAGCAACAAGAGACAGGTTAGGAGCTCCTACAATGAGCAGTTCTTC.